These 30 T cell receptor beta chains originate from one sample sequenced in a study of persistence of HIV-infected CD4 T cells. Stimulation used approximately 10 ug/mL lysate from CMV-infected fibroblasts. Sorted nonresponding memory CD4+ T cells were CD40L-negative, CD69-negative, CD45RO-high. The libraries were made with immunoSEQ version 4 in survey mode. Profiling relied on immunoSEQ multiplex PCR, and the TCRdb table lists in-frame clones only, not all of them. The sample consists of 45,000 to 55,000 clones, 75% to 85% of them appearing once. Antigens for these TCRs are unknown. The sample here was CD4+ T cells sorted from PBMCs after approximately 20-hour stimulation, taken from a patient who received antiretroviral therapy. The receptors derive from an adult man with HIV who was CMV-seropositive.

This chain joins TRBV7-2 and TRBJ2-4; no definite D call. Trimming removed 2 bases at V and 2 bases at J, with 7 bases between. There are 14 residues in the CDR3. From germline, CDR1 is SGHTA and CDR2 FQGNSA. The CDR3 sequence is CASSLQGSKNIQYF. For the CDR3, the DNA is TGTGCCAGCAGCTTACAAGGATCCAAAAACATTCAGTACTTC.

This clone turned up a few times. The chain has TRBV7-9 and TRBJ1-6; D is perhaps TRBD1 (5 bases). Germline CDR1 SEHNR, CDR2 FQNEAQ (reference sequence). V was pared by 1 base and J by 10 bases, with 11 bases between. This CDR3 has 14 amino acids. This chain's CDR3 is CASSLEGKYSPLHF. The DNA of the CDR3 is TGTGCCAGCAGCTTAGAGGGGAAGTACTCACCCCTCCACTTT.

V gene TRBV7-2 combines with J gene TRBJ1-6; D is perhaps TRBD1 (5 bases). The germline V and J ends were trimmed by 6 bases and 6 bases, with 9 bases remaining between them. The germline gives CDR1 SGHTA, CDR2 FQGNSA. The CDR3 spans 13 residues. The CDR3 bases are TGTGCCAGCAGATGGGACCTTAATTCACCCCTCCACTTT. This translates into CASRWDLNSPLHF. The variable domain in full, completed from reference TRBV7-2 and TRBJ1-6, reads GAGVSQSPSNKVTEKGKDVELRCDPISGHTALYWYRQSLGQGLEFLIYFQGNSAPDKSGLPSDRFSAERTGGSVSTLTIQRTQQEDSAVYLCASRWDLNSPLHFGNGTRLTVT.

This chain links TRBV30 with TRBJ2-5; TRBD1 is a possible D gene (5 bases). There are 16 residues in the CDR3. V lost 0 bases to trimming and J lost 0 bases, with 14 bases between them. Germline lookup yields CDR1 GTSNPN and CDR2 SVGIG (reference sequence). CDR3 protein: CAWSVGSDTYQETQYF. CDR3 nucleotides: TGTGCCTGGAGTGTAGGTTCGGACACGTACCAAGAGACCCAGTACTTC.

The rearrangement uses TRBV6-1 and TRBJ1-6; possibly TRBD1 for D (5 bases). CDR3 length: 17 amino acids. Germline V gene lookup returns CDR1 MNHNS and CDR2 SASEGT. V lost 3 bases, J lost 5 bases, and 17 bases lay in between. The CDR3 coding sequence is TGTGCCAGCAGTGACAGGGATCCCCCGCTAAATAATTCACCCCTCCACTTT. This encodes CASSDRDPPLNNSPLHF.

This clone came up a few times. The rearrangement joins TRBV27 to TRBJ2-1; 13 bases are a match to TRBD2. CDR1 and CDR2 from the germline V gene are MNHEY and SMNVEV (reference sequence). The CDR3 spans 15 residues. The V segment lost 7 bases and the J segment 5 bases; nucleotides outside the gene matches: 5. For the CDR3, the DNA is TGTGCCAGCACCTGGGGGACTAGCGGGGACAATGAGCAGTTCTTC. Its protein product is CASTWGTSGDNEQFF.

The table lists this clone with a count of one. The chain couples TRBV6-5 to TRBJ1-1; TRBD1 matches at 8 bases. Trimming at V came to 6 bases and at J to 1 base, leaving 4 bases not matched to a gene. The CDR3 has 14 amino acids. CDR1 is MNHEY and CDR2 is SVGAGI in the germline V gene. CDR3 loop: CASSRQGTNTEAFF. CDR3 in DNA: TGTGCCAGCAGCCGACAGGGGACGAACACTGAAGCTTTCTTT.

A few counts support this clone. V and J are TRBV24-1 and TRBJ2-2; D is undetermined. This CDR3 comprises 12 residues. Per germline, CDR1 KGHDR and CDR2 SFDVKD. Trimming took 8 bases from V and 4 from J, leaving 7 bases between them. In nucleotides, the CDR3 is TGTGCCACCAAGGGAACCACCGGGGAGCTGTTTTTT. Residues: CATKGTTGELFF.

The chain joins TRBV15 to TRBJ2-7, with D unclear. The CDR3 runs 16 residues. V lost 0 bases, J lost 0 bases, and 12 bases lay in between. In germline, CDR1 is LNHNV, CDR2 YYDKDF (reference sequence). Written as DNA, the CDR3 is TGTGCCACCAGCAGAGATCGTGGACCCAGCTCCTACGAGCAGTACTTC. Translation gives CATSRDRGPSSYEQYF.

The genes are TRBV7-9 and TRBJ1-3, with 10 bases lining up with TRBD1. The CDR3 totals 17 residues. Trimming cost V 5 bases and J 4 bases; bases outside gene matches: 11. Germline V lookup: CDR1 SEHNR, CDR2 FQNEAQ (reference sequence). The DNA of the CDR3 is TGTGCCAGCAGCCGGGCCGGGACAGGGGTGGGCGGAAACACCATATATTTT. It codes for CASSRAGTGVGGNTIYF.

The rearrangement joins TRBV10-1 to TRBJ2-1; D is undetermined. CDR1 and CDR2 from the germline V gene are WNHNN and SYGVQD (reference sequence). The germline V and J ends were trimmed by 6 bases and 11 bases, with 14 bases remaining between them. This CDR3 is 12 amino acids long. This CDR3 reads CASSQSIAKQFF. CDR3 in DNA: TGCGCCAGCAGCCAGTCCATAGCTAAGCAGTTCTTC.

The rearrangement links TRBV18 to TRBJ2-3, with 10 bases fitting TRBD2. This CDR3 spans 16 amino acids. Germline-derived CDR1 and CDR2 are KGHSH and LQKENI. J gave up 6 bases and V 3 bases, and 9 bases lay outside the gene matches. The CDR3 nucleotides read TGTGCCAGCTCACCGACGGCGGGACTAGCGTCGGATACGCAGTATTTT. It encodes CASSPTAGLASDTQYF. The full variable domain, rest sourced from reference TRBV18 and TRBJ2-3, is NAGVMQNPRHLVRRRGQEARLRCSPMKGHSHVYWYRQLPEEGLKFMVYLQKENIIDESGMPKERFSAEFPKEGPSILRIQQVVRGDSAAYFCASSPTAGLASDTQYFGPGTRLTVL.

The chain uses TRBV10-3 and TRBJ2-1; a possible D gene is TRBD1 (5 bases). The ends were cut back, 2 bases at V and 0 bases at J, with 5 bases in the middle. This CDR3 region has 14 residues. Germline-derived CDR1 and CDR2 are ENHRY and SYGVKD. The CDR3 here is CAISETGSYNEQFF. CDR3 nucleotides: TGTGCCATCAGTGAGACAGGCTCCTACAATGAGCAGTTCTTC.

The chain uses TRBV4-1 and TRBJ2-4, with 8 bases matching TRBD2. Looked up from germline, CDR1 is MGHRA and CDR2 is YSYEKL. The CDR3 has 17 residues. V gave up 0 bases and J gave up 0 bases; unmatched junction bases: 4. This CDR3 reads CASSQESAGGAKNIQYF. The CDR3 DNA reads TGCGCCAGCAGCCAAGAATCGGCGGGGGGAGCCAAAAACATTCAGTACTTC.

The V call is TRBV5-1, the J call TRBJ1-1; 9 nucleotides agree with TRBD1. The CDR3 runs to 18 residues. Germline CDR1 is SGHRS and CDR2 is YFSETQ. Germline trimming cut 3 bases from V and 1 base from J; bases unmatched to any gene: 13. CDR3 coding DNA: TGCGCCAGCAGCTCACAATACCTGACAGGGGGAGAGAACACTGAAGCTTTCTTT. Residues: CASSSQYLTGGENTEAFF.

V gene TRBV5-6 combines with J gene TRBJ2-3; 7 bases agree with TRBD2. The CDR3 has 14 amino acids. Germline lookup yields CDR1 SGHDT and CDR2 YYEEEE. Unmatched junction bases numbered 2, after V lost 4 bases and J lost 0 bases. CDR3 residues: CASSLGLSTDTQYF. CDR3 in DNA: TGTGCCAGCAGCCTGGGACTAAGCACAGATACGCAGTATTTT.

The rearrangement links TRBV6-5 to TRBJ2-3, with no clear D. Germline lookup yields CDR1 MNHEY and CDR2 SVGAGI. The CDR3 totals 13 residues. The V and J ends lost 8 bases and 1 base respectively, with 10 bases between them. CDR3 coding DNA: TGTGCCAGCCGAGGAGTAGGCACAGATACGCAGTATTTT. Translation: CASRGVGTDTQYF.

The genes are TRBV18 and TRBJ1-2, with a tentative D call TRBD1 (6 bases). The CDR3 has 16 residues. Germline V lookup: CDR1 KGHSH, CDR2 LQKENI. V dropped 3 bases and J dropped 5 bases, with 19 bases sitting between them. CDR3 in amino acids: CASSPLQGNNLYGYTF. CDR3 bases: TGTGCCAGCTCACCCTTACAGGGAAATAACCTATATGGCTACACCTTC.

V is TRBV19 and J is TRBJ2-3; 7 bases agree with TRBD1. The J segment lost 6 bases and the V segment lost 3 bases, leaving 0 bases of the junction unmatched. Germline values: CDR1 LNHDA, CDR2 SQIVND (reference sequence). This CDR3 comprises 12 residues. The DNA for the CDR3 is TGTGCCAGTAGTATGGGACAGGATACGCAGTATTTT. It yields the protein CASSMGQDTQYF.

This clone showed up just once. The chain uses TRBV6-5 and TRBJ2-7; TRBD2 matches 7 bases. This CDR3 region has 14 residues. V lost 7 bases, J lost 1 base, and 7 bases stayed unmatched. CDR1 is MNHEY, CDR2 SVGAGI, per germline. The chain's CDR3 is CASTRGGASYEQYF. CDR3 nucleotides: TGTGCCAGCACAAGGGGAGGGGCGTCCTACGAGCAGTACTTC.

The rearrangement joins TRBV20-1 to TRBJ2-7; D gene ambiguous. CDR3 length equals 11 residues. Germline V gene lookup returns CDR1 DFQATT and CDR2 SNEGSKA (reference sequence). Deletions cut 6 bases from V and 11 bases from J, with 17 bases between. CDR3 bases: TGCAGTGCCCCCCGCGCGATTAAGGAGTACTTC. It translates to CSAPRAIKEYF.

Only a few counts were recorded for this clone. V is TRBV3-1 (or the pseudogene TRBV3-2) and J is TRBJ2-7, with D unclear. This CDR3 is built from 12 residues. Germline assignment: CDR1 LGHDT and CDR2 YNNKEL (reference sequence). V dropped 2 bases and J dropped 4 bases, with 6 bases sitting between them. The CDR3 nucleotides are TGTGCCAGCAGCCAAACCCCGTACGAGCAGTACTTC. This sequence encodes CASSQTPYEQYF.

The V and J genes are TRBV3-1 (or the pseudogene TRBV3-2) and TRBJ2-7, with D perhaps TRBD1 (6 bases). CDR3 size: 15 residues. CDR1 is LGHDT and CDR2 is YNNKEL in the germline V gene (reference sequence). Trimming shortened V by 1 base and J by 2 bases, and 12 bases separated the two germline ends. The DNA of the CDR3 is TGTGCCAGCAGCCAAGTAACTGGACAGACCTACGAGCAGTACTTC. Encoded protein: CASSQVTGQTYEQYF.

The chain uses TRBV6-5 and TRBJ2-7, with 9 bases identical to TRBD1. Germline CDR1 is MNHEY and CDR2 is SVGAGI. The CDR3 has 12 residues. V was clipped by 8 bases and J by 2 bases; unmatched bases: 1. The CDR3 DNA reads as TGTGCCAGCCGGGACAGGGCCTACGAGCAGTACTTC. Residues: CASRDRAYEQYF.

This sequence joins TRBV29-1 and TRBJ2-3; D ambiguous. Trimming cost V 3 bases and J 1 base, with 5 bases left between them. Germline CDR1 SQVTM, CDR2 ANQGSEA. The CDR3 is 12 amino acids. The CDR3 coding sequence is TGCAGCGTTGATATAGGCACAGATACGCAGTATTTT. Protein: CSVDIGTDTQYF.

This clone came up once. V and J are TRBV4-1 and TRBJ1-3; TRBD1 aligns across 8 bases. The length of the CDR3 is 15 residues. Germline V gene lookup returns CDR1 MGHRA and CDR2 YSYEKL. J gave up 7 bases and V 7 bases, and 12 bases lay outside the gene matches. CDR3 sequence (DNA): TGCGCCAGCACCGAAACAGGGGGTATCAGGAACACCATATATTTT. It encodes CASTETGGIRNTIYF.

CDR3 nucleotide sequence: TGTGCCAGCAGCTTAGCGGGTCGGGGGGCGGGAAAAGATACGCAGTATTTT. Amino acid sequence: CASSLAGRGAGKDTQYF. The gene calls are TRBV7-2 and TRBJ2-3, with D tentatively TRBD2 (7 bases). Germline V gives CDR1 SGHTA, CDR2 FQGNSA. The V end lost 0 bases, the J end lost 5 bases, and 18 bases lay between the germline ends. The CDR3 is 17 amino acids.

CDR3: CASSFLQGSYNEQFF. CDR3 DNA sequence: TGTGCCAGCAGCTTTCTACAGGGAAGCTACAATGAGCAGTTCTTC. This rearrangement joins TRBV7-2 to TRBJ2-1, with D possibly being TRBD1 (6 bases). The CDR3 has 15 amino acids. Trimming left V 3 bases short and J 3 bases short, with 12 bases between. Germline CDR1 is SGHTA and CDR2 is FQGNSA.

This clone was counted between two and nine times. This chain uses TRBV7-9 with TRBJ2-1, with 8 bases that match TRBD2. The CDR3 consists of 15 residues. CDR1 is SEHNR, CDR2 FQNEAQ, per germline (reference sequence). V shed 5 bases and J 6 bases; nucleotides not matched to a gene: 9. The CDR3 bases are TGTGCCAGCAGCCCCCGGGGACTAGAGAGCAATGAGCAGTTCTTC. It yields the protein CASSPRGLESNEQFF.

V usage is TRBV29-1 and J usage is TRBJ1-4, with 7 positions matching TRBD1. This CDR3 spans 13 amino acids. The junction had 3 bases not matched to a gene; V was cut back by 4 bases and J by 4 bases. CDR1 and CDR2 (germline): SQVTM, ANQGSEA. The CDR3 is CSVAQGYNEKLFF. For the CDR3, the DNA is TGCAGCGTTGCACAGGGGTATAATGAAAAACTGTTTTTT.